A selection of T cell receptor beta chains follows, all from one sample in a study of CD8 T cells in Susac syndrome. MiXCR, applied by TCRdb to the immunoSEQ multiplex PCR reads, yields one record per CDR3 protein. The top ten hold 0.41% of the sample, which has 85,000 to 120,000 distinct CDR3 sequences, approximately 93% seen once. The sample consisted of CD8+ T cells from PBMCs. The receptor source for this set is a human donor with Susac syndrome. The CDR3 runs from the conserved cysteine through the conserved F or W. Each record gives: J gene, clone size, V gene, D gene, CDR3 protein, CDR3 DNA. The D gene is left open where the match is weak. Expanded clones are given a class, and other clones once, few, many or no size at all.

j_call: TRBJ2-6; clone_size: NA; v_call: TRBV11-2; d_call: TRBD2; cdr3_aa: CASTLVGFGPSGGNSGANVLTF; cdr3_nt: TGTGCCAGCACCCTCGTTGGATTCGGGCCTAGCGGGGGGAACTCTGGGGCCAACGTCCTGACTTTC
j_call: TRBJ1-2; clone_size: NA; v_call: TRBV7-9; d_call: NA; cdr3_aa: CASSLDGSYGYTF; cdr3_nt: TGTGCCAGCAGCTTAGATGGGTCCTATGGCTACACCTTC
j_call: TRBJ2-2; clone_size: once; v_call: TRBV1; d_call: NA; cdr3_aa: CTSRTTTANTGELFF; cdr3_nt: TGCACCAGCAGGACCACAACCGCGAACACCGGGGAGCTGTTTTTT
j_call: TRBJ1-2; clone_size: NA; v_call: TRBV6-4; d_call: TRBD1; cdr3_aa: CASARGDRFCYGYTF; cdr3_nt: TGTGCCAGCGCAAGAGGGGACAGATTTTGCTATGGCTACACCTTC
j_call: TRBJ2-2; clone_size: NA; v_call: TRBV29-1; d_call: NA; cdr3_aa: CSVEGRNGELFF; cdr3_nt: TGCAGCGTTGAGGGACGGAACGGGGAGCTGTTTTTT
j_call: TRBJ1-5; clone_size: NA; v_call: TRBV12-5; d_call: NA; cdr3_aa: CASGLGQAHQPQHF; cdr3_nt: TGTGCTAGTGGTTTGGGACAGGCCCATCAGCCCCAGCATTTT
j_call: TRBJ2-3; clone_size: NA; v_call: TRBV29-1; d_call: TRBD2; cdr3_aa: CSVVGWLAGVLSTDTQYF; cdr3_nt: TGCAGCGTTGTGGGGTGGCTAGCGGGGGTCCTAAGCACAGATACGCAGTATTTT
j_call: TRBJ2-3; clone_size: NA; v_call: TRBV27; d_call: TRBD1; cdr3_aa: CASSPTQGADTQYF; cdr3_nt: TGTGCCAGCAGCCCAACTCAGGGGGCGGATACGCAGTATTTT
j_call: TRBJ1-1; clone_size: NA; v_call: TRBV20-1; d_call: NA; cdr3_aa: CSARGTGDMNTEAFF; cdr3_nt: TGCAGTGCTCGGGGGACGGGGGATATGAACACTGAAGCTTTCTTT
j_call: TRBJ2-2; clone_size: NA; v_call: TRBV27; d_call: NA; cdr3_aa: CASRSQGTGELFF; cdr3_nt: TGTGCCAGCAGATCACAAGGGACCGGGGAGCTGTTTTTT
j_call: TRBJ2-3; clone_size: NA; v_call: TRBV20-1; d_call: NA; cdr3_aa: CSANQGGRTGVTDTQYF; cdr3_nt: TGCAGTGCTAATCAGGGGGGACGAACGGGGGTCACAGATACGCAGTATTTT
j_call: TRBJ1-2; clone_size: NA; v_call: TRBV20-1; d_call: NA; cdr3_aa: CSAWGHGYTF; cdr3_nt: TGCAGTGCTTGGGGGCATGGCTACACCTTC
j_call: TRBJ2-1; clone_size: NA; v_call: TRBV5-4; d_call: TRBD2; cdr3_aa: CASSLLGASGGLNEQFF; cdr3_nt: TGTGCCAGCAGCTTGCTAGGGGCTAGCGGGGGCCTCAATGAGCAGTTCTTC
j_call: TRBJ1-1; clone_size: NA; v_call: TRBV12-3/TRBV12-4; d_call: TRBD1; cdr3_aa: CASSSGGAEAFF; cdr3_nt: TGTGCCAGCAGCTCAGGGGGGGCTGAAGCTTTCTTT
j_call: TRBJ2-7; clone_size: NA; v_call: TRBV11-2; d_call: TRBD2; cdr3_aa: CASSPGVGRGVGEQYF; cdr3_nt: TGTGCCAGCAGCCCCGGCGTGGGACGGGGGGTGGGGGAGCAGTACTTC
j_call: TRBJ1-2; clone_size: NA; v_call: TRBV29-1; d_call: NA; cdr3_aa: CSVGGGTLGDGYTF; cdr3_nt: TGCAGCGTTGGGGGAGGGACACTGGGGGATGGCTACACCTTC
j_call: TRBJ2-5; clone_size: NA; v_call: TRBV15; d_call: NA; cdr3_aa: CATSSERGETQYF; cdr3_nt: TGTGCCACCAGCAGTGAGCGCGGAGAGACCCAGTACTTC
j_call: TRBJ2-3; clone_size: NA; v_call: TRBV15; d_call: TRBD2; cdr3_aa: CATSRTSGYRTDTQYF; cdr3_nt: TGTGCCACCAGCAGGACTAGCGGATATCGCACAGATACGCAGTATTTT
j_call: TRBJ2-5; clone_size: NA; v_call: TRBV19; d_call: NA; cdr3_aa: CASGDYQETQYF; cdr3_nt: TGTGCCAGTGGGGACTACCAAGAGACCCAGTACTTC
j_call: TRBJ2-5; clone_size: NA; v_call: TRBV12-3/TRBV12-4; d_call: NA; cdr3_aa: CASSFGPEGRTQYF; cdr3_nt: TGTGCCAGCAGTTTCGGACCCGAGGGGCGGACCCAGTACTTC
j_call: TRBJ2-3; clone_size: NA; v_call: TRBV5-4; d_call: NA; cdr3_aa: CASSLEGGATDTQYF; cdr3_nt: TGTGCCAGCAGCTTGGAAGGGGGGGCCACAGATACGCAGTATTTT
j_call: TRBJ2-5; clone_size: NA; v_call: TRBV19; d_call: NA; cdr3_aa: CASSPRTGPSFQETQYF; cdr3_nt: TGTGCCAGTAGTCCTAGGACCGGGCCGAGTTTCCAAGAGACCCAGTACTTC
j_call: TRBJ2-7; clone_size: NA; v_call: TRBV4-3; d_call: TRBD2; cdr3_aa: CASRPGLAGVGYEQYF; cdr3_nt: TGCGCCAGCAGGCCAGGACTAGCGGGGGTCGGCTACGAGCAGTACTTC
j_call: TRBJ1-1; clone_size: NA; v_call: TRBV12-3/TRBV12-4; d_call: NA; cdr3_aa: CASSLESGQNTEAFF; cdr3_nt: TGTGCCAGCAGTTTAGAGTCGGGGCAGAACACTGAAGCTTTCTTT
j_call: TRBJ1-6; clone_size: NA; v_call: TRBV9; d_call: NA; cdr3_aa: CASSVVGSPLHF; cdr3_nt: TGTGCCAGCAGCGTAGTCGGGTCACCCCTCCACTTT
j_call: TRBJ2-5; clone_size: few; v_call: TRBV3-1; d_call: NA; cdr3_aa: CASSQDPETQYF; cdr3_nt: TGTGCCAGCAGCCAAGACCCCGAGACCCAGTACTTC
j_call: TRBJ2-5; clone_size: NA; v_call: TRBV5-1; d_call: TRBD2; cdr3_aa: CASSLSGGEETQYF; cdr3_nt: TGCGCCAGCAGCTTGTCGGGGGGGGAAGAGACCCAGTACTTC
j_call: TRBJ2-3; clone_size: NA; v_call: TRBV2; d_call: TRBD2; cdr3_aa: CASLEPLAGGTDTQYF; cdr3_nt: TGTGCCAGCCTAGAACCCCTAGCGGGGGGCACAGATACGCAGTATTTT
j_call: TRBJ2-5; clone_size: NA; v_call: TRBV12-5; d_call: TRBD2; cdr3_aa: CASGPGTSGADQYF; cdr3_nt: TGTGCTAGTGGTCCCGGGACTAGCGGGGCTGACCAGTACTTC
j_call: TRBJ2-7; clone_size: NA; v_call: TRBV4-2; d_call: TRBD2; cdr3_aa: CASSQEGGTSYEQYF; cdr3_nt: TGTGCCAGCAGCCAAGAAGGAGGGACTAGCTACGAGCAGTACTTC
j_call: TRBJ2-7; clone_size: NA; v_call: TRBV12-3/TRBV12-4; d_call: NA; cdr3_aa: CASRDRGYEQYF; cdr3_nt: TGTGCCAGCAGGGACCGGGGGTACGAGCAGTACTTC
j_call: TRBJ2-7; clone_size: NA; v_call: TRBV7-2; d_call: TRBD2; cdr3_aa: CASGTGTSEQYF; cdr3_nt: TGTGCCAGCGGCACCGGGACTAGCGAGCAGTACTTC
j_call: TRBJ1-1; clone_size: NA; v_call: TRBV18; d_call: NA; cdr3_aa: CASSDEGGPEAFF; cdr3_nt: TGTGCCAGCTCAGATGAAGGGGGACCTGAAGCTTTCTTT
j_call: TRBJ1-1; clone_size: NA; v_call: TRBV6-1; d_call: NA; cdr3_aa: CASSVSSTEAFF; cdr3_nt: TGTGCCAGCAGTGTAAGTAGCACTGAAGCTTTCTTT
j_call: TRBJ1-5; clone_size: NA; v_call: TRBV27; d_call: TRBD1; cdr3_aa: CASSVTGINQPQHF; cdr3_nt: TGTGCCAGCAGCGTGACAGGGATCAATCAGCCCCAGCATTTT
j_call: TRBJ2-1; clone_size: NA; v_call: TRBV4-3; d_call: TRBD2; cdr3_aa: CASSQDRLASGANEQFF; cdr3_nt: TGCGCCAGCAGCCAAGATCGGTTGGCTAGCGGTGCCAATGAGCAGTTCTTC
j_call: TRBJ1-2; clone_size: once; v_call: TRBV12-3/TRBV12-4; d_call: NA; cdr3_aa: CASSLITGPNYGYTF; cdr3_nt: TGTGCCAGCAGTCTCATAACAGGGCCCAACTATGGCTACACCTTC
j_call: TRBJ2-1; clone_size: NA; v_call: TRBV7-3; d_call: NA; cdr3_aa: CASSSLPPGANGDEQFF; cdr3_nt: TGTGCCAGCAGCAGCCTCCCCCCGGGGGCTAACGGAGATGAGCAGTTCTTC
j_call: TRBJ2-4; clone_size: NA; v_call: TRBV9; d_call: TRBD1; cdr3_aa: CASSDPRQGSRNIQYF; cdr3_nt: TGTGCCAGCAGCGACCCCCGACAGGGCAGTAGAAACATTCAGTACTTC
j_call: TRBJ2-1; clone_size: NA; v_call: TRBV7-8; d_call: TRBD2; cdr3_aa: CASSHWTSGRDNEQFF; cdr3_nt: TGTGCCAGCAGCCATTGGACTAGCGGGAGAGACAATGAGCAGTTCTTC
j_call: TRBJ2-7; clone_size: few; v_call: TRBV18; d_call: TRBD1; cdr3_aa: CASSPTGSSYEQYF; cdr3_nt: TGTGCCAGCTCGCCGACAGGGAGCTCCTACGAGCAGTACTTC
j_call: TRBJ2-1; clone_size: NA; v_call: TRBV7-9; d_call: NA; cdr3_aa: CASSPPIAMDEQFF; cdr3_nt: TGTGCCAGCAGCCCCCCGATAGCAATGGATGAGCAGTTCTTC
j_call: TRBJ2-3; clone_size: NA; v_call: TRBV9; d_call: TRBD2; cdr3_aa: CASSVLAGADTQYF; cdr3_nt: TGTGCCAGCAGCGTCCTAGCGGGGGCGGATACGCAGTATTTT
j_call: TRBJ2-5; clone_size: NA; v_call: TRBV15; d_call: TRBD1; cdr3_aa: CATSRDLTPGQGAQETQYF; cdr3_nt: TGTGCCACCAGCAGAGACCTCACTCCGGGACAGGGGGCCCAAGAGACCCAGTACTTC
j_call: TRBJ2-5; clone_size: NA; v_call: TRBV12-5; d_call: NA; cdr3_aa: CASGLVSRDGQETQYF; cdr3_nt: TGTGCTAGTGGTTTGGTATCCCGGGACGGTCAAGAGACCCAGTACTTC
j_call: TRBJ1-3; clone_size: NA; v_call: TRBV29-1; d_call: TRBD1; cdr3_aa: CSVQQGSKGNTIYF; cdr3_nt: TGCAGCGTTCAACAGGGGTCCAAGGGAAACACCATATATTTT
j_call: TRBJ1-4; clone_size: NA; v_call: TRBV7-9; d_call: NA; cdr3_aa: CASSLRVEKLFF; cdr3_nt: TGTGCCAGCAGCCTTCGGGTTGAAAAACTGTTTTTT
j_call: TRBJ2-2; clone_size: NA; v_call: TRBV19; d_call: NA; cdr3_aa: CATEEGLMNTGELFF; cdr3_nt: TGTGCCACTGAAGAAGGGTTGATGAACACCGGGGAGCTGTTTTTT
j_call: TRBJ1-1; clone_size: NA; v_call: TRBV12-3/TRBV12-4; d_call: NA; cdr3_aa: CASSGDIAEAFF; cdr3_nt: TGTGCCAGCAGTGGGGACATAGCTGAAGCTTTCTTT
j_call: TRBJ1-2; clone_size: NA; v_call: TRBV5-1; d_call: NA; cdr3_aa: CASSPTTEPGYTF; cdr3_nt: TGCGCCAGCAGCCCGACGACAGAACCTGGCTACACCTTC
j_call: TRBJ1-2; clone_size: NA; v_call: TRBV20-1; d_call: NA; cdr3_aa: CSAKSGDPSGYTF; cdr3_nt: TGCAGTGCTAAATCGGGGGACCCCTCTGGCTACACCTTC
j_call: TRBJ1-2; clone_size: NA; v_call: TRBV20-1; d_call: NA; cdr3_aa: CSARAFSPPNYGYTF; cdr3_nt: TGCAGTGCTAGGGCATTTTCCCCACCTAACTATGGCTACACCTTC
j_call: TRBJ2-7; clone_size: NA; v_call: TRBV29-1; d_call: NA; cdr3_aa: CSVEWGDSTYEQYF; cdr3_nt: TGCAGCGTTGAATGGGGGGACAGTACCTACGAGCAGTACTTC
j_call: TRBJ2-7; clone_size: NA; v_call: TRBV20-1; d_call: TRBD2; cdr3_aa: CSASRTSRGSYEQYF; cdr3_nt: TGCAGTGCTTCCCGGACTAGCCGGGGGTCATACGAGCAGTACTTC
j_call: TRBJ1-4; clone_size: NA; v_call: TRBV15; d_call: NA; cdr3_aa: CATSRRTDEKLFF; cdr3_nt: TGTGCCACCAGCAGGAGGACAGATGAAAAACTGTTTTTT
j_call: TRBJ2-2; clone_size: NA; v_call: TRBV4-1; d_call: NA; cdr3_aa: CASSPREGMGVGELFF; cdr3_nt: TGCGCCAGCAGCCCGCGGGAAGGAATGGGAGTCGGGGAGCTGTTTTTT
j_call: TRBJ2-7; clone_size: once; v_call: TRBV4-3; d_call: NA; cdr3_aa: CASSQGSGGDYEQYF; cdr3_nt: TGCGCCAGCAGCCAAGGCAGTGGGGGTGACTACGAGCAGTACTTC
j_call: TRBJ2-5; clone_size: NA; v_call: TRBV12-5; d_call: NA; cdr3_aa: CASGLGWGPKETQYF; cdr3_nt: TGTGCTAGTGGTTTGGGATGGGGCCCTAAAGAGACCCAGTACTTC
j_call: TRBJ1-2; clone_size: NA; v_call: TRBV6-5; d_call: NA; cdr3_aa: CASSYSESSYGYTF; cdr3_nt: TGTGCCAGCAGTTACTCTGAGAGTTCCTATGGCTACACCTTC